This T cell receptor (beta chain) derives from a study of T cells in Graves' hyperthyroidism and ophthalmopathy. Per germline, CDR1 MNHEY and CDR2 SMNVEV (reference sequence). The CDR3 sequence is 15 residues long. Trimming left V 1 base short and J 6 bases short, with 10 bases between. Researchers amplified the TCR beta CDR3 regions from RNA transcripts. HTBI primers were the set used in a first-round RT-PCR of the TCR CDR3. MiXCR was run by TCRdb on the multiplex PCR reads, yielding one entry per CDR3 protein. The sample has a few hundred thousand distinct CDR3 sequences, approximately 18% seen once; the top ten hold less than 65%. The study excluded patients with uncontrolled infection, other autoimmune disease, pregnancy or lactation.

This sequence was found in a woman aged 45 to 65 with Graves' hyperthyroidism. The sequenced sample consisted of blood. The chain couples TRBV27 to TRBJ1-6, with D uncertain. The CDR3 is CASSLFYGPNSPLHF. In nucleotides, the CDR3 is TGTGCCAGCAGTTTATTTTACGGTCCTAATTCACCCCTCCACTTT.